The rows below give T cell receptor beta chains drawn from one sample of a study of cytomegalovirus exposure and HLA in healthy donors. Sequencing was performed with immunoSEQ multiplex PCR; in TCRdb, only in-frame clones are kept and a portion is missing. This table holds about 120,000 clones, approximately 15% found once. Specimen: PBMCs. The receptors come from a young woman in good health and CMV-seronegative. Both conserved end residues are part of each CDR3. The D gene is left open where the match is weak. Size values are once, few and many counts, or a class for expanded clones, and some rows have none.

CDR3 DNA: TGTGCCAGCAGCTTGGTGGCTAGCGGGAGCCCATACAATGAGCAGTTCTTC; CDR3 protein: CASSLVASGSPYNEQFF; clone size: few; D gene: TRBD2; J gene: TRBJ2-1; V gene: TRBV5-4
CDR3 DNA: TGTGCCACCAGCAGAGTTGGGACAGACACCGGGGAGCTGTTTTTT; CDR3 protein: CATSRVGTDTGELFF; clone size: few; D gene: TRBD1; J gene: TRBJ2-2; V gene: TRBV15
CDR3 DNA: TGTGCCAGTAGTATAGAGGGCAGGGAATATGAGCCCCAGCATTTT; CDR3 protein: CASSIEGREYEPQHF; clone size: few; D gene: .; J gene: TRBJ1-5; V gene: TRBV19
CDR3 DNA: TGTGCCTGGAGTGTAGAAGGGCAGGGGGTAGGCTACACCTTC; CDR3 protein: CAWSVEGQGVGYTF; clone size: .; D gene: TRBD1; J gene: TRBJ1-2; V gene: TRBV30
CDR3 DNA: TGTGCCAGCAGACCAAGGTTCGGGGGTTGGGAAAAACTGTTTTTT; CDR3 protein: CASRPRFGGWEKLFF; clone size: few; D gene: .; J gene: TRBJ1-4; V gene: TRBV27
CDR3 DNA: TGCGCCAGCAGTGCCACCGGGACAGGGTTGAACATTCAGTACTTC; CDR3 protein: CASSATGTGLNIQYF; clone size: .; D gene: TRBD1; J gene: TRBJ2-4; V gene: TRBV10-2
CDR3 DNA: TGCGCCAGCAGCTTGGTGTCGGCAGGGGTCTCCACTGAAGCTTTCTTT; CDR3 protein: CASSLVSAGVSTEAFF; clone size: few; D gene: .; J gene: TRBJ1-1; V gene: TRBV5-1
CDR3 DNA: TGTGCCAGCAGCCACGACCCCGGGACAGGGAACTTTCAGCCCCAGCATTTT; CDR3 protein: CASSHDPGTGNFQPQHF; clone size: .; D gene: TRBD1; J gene: TRBJ1-5; V gene: TRBV28
CDR3 DNA: TGCGCCAGCAGCCGGGACAGGGGTAATGAAAAACTGTTTTTT; CDR3 protein: CASSRDRGNEKLFF; clone size: few; D gene: TRBD1; J gene: TRBJ1-4; V gene: TRBV5-1
CDR3 DNA: TGTGCCAGCTCACCCGGGGACAGGGGGCTCGTCACTGAAGCTTTCTTT; CDR3 protein: CASSPGDRGLVTEAFF; clone size: .; D gene: TRBD1; J gene: TRBJ1-1; V gene: TRBV18
CDR3 DNA: TGTGCCAGCAGCGGACTAGCGTTTGGCAATGAGCAGTTCTTC; CDR3 protein: CASSGLAFGNEQFF; clone size: few; D gene: TRBD2; J gene: TRBJ2-1; V gene: TRBV2
CDR3 DNA: TGTGCCACCAGCAGAGGGAACAGCCAAGAGACCCAGTACTTC; CDR3 protein: CATSRGNSQETQYF; clone size: .; D gene: .; J gene: TRBJ2-5; V gene: TRBV15
CDR3 DNA: TGTGCCAGCAGTCAGACCGGGACTAGCGACTACGAGCAGTACTTC; CDR3 protein: CASSQTGTSDYEQYF; clone size: few; D gene: TRBD2; J gene: TRBJ2-7; V gene: TRBV13
CDR3 DNA: TGTGCCAGCAGCTTGGAACAGGGGGCCTACGAGCAGTACTTC; CDR3 protein: CASSLEQGAYEQYF; clone size: .; D gene: TRBD1; J gene: TRBJ2-7; V gene: TRBV5-4
CDR3 DNA: TGCGCCAGCAGCCCCGGGACAGCGAACACTGAAGCTTTCTTT; CDR3 protein: CASSPGTANTEAFF; clone size: .; D gene: TRBD1; J gene: TRBJ1-1; V gene: TRBV5-1
CDR3 DNA: TGTGCCAGCAGCTTGGCCCGGACAGGGATGGACACTGAAGCTTTCTTT; CDR3 protein: CASSLARTGMDTEAFF; clone size: .; D gene: TRBD1; J gene: TRBJ1-1; V gene: TRBV7-9
CDR3 DNA: TGCAGCGTTGAAGATAGGCGCGACGGGGGGGGCTTGTGGGGAAATGAGCAGTTCTTC; CDR3 protein: CSVEDRRDGGGLWGNEQFF; clone size: .; D gene: TRBD2; J gene: TRBJ2-1; V gene: TRBV29-1
CDR3 DNA: TGTGCCAGCAGCTTAGTGTCTGGCCGGGGGTTTCCGACCCAGTACTTC; CDR3 protein: CASSLVSGRGFPTQYF; clone size: once; D gene: .; J gene: TRBJ2-5; V gene: TRBV7-7
CDR3 DNA: TGTGCCAGTAGTGAGCACAGGCTTGAAGCTTTCTTT; CDR3 protein: CASSEHRLEAFF; clone size: .; D gene: .; J gene: TRBJ1-1; V gene: TRBV19
CDR3 DNA: TGTGCCAGCAGCTTGCCAGGCACCGGGGAGCTGTTTTTT; CDR3 protein: CASSLPGTGELFF; clone size: few; D gene: .; J gene: TRBJ2-2; V gene: TRBV5-6
CDR3 DNA: TGTGCCTGGAGCCGGGGGGCCGATAGCAATCAGCCCCAGCATTTT; CDR3 protein: CAWSRGADSNQPQHF; clone size: few; D gene: .; J gene: TRBJ1-5; V gene: TRBV30
CDR3 DNA: TGTGCCAGCAGCTTAGTAACTAGCGGGGGGAGGGAGACCCAGTACTTC; CDR3 protein: CASSLVTSGGRETQYF; clone size: .; D gene: TRBD2; J gene: TRBJ2-5; V gene: TRBV11-1
CDR3 DNA: TGCAGCGTTGAATGGGACAGGCCCCTAAGGTCCAATGAGCAGTTCTTC; CDR3 protein: CSVEWDRPLRSNEQFF; clone size: few; D gene: TRBD1; J gene: TRBJ2-1; V gene: TRBV29-1
CDR3 DNA: TGCAGCGTTGAGTGGGGGGGGAACTCCTACAATGAGCAGTTCTTC; CDR3 protein: CSVEWGGNSYNEQFF; clone size: few; D gene: TRBD2; J gene: TRBJ2-1; V gene: TRBV29-1
CDR3 DNA: TGTGCCAGCAGTTACACCCAGGGCAGCTACGGCTACACCTTC; CDR3 protein: CASSYTQGSYGYTF; clone size: .; D gene: .; J gene: TRBJ1-2; V gene: TRBV6-5
CDR3 DNA: TGTGCCTGGAGTGTACGGGGCGGGGTGGGCACAGATACGCAGTATTTT; CDR3 protein: CAWSVRGGVGTDTQYF; clone size: few; D gene: .; J gene: TRBJ2-3; V gene: TRBV30
CDR3 DNA: TGTGCCTGGGGGGACAGGGGAGAAAAACTGTTTTTT; CDR3 protein: CAWGDRGEKLFF; clone size: few; D gene: TRBD1; J gene: TRBJ1-4; V gene: TRBV30
CDR3 DNA: TGTGCCTACTTAACCGGGACAGGGTACACCGGGGAGCTGTTTTTT; CDR3 protein: CAYLTGTGYTGELFF; clone size: .; D gene: TRBD1; J gene: TRBJ2-2; V gene: TRBV30
CDR3 DNA: TGCAGCGTTGTATTACAGATGAACACTGAAGCTTTCTTT; CDR3 protein: CSVVLQMNTEAFF; clone size: .; D gene: .; J gene: TRBJ1-1; V gene: TRBV29-1
CDR3 DNA: TGTGCCAGCAGCTTAGGTGGCAGGATGGGAAACACCATATATTTT; CDR3 protein: CASSLGGRMGNTIYF; clone size: .; D gene: .; J gene: TRBJ1-3; V gene: TRBV7-2
CDR3 DNA: TGTGCCAGCAGCGTAGGGGGGACAGGGGAAAAAGCTTTCTTT; CDR3 protein: CASSVGGTGEKAFF; clone size: few; D gene: TRBD1; J gene: TRBJ1-1; V gene: TRBV9
CDR3 DNA: TGCGCCAGCAGCCCAGCGGGGGGGGATACGCAGTATTTT; CDR3 protein: CASSPAGGDTQYF; clone size: few; D gene: TRBD2; J gene: TRBJ2-3; V gene: TRBV4-3
CDR3 DNA: TGTGCCAGCAGTAAAGGGACAGGGGCTGGCTACACCTTC; CDR3 protein: CASSKGTGAGYTF; clone size: .; D gene: TRBD1; J gene: TRBJ1-2; V gene: TRBV6-5
CDR3 DNA: TGTGCCAGCAGCCCGCGAGAAGCGGGGGGCCCCGGTACCGGGGAGCTGTTTTTT; CDR3 protein: CASSPREAGGPGTGELFF; clone size: .; D gene: TRBD2; J gene: TRBJ2-2; V gene: TRBV4-2
CDR3 DNA: TGTGCCAGCAGTTACCTAACGACAGGGCCGAACACTGAAGCTTTCTTT; CDR3 protein: CASSYLTTGPNTEAFF; clone size: .; D gene: TRBD1; J gene: TRBJ1-1; V gene: TRBV6-6
CDR3 DNA: TGTGCCAGCAGCTCCCCAGTTCGGAGGGCGGCTTTCTTT; CDR3 protein: CASSSPVRRAAFF; clone size: .; D gene: .; J gene: TRBJ1-1; V gene: TRBV7-9
CDR3 DNA: TGTGCCAGCAGCTTAGAAGGACTAGTCCCCTCCTACGAGCAGTACTTC; CDR3 protein: CASSLEGLVPSYEQYF; clone size: .; D gene: TRBD2; J gene: TRBJ2-7; V gene: TRBV11-2
CDR3 DNA: TGCAGCGTTGGGGGGACTAGCGGGAACTGGGATACGCAGTATTTT; CDR3 protein: CSVGGTSGNWDTQYF; clone size: .; D gene: TRBD2; J gene: TRBJ2-3; V gene: TRBV29-1
CDR3 DNA: TGTGCCAGCAGCCAGGACATTCATGAGCAGTTCTTC; CDR3 protein: CASSQDIHEQFF; clone size: .; D gene: .; J gene: TRBJ2-1; V gene: TRBV4-2
CDR3 DNA: TGTGCCTCCAGGGACAGCTGGGGCTACACCTTC; CDR3 protein: CASRDSWGYTF; clone size: few; D gene: TRBD1; J gene: TRBJ1-2; V gene: TRBV2
CDR3 DNA: TGTGCCAGCAGTTTAGCTAGCGGGGGTTATACGCAGTATTTT; CDR3 protein: CASSLASGGYTQYF; clone size: .; D gene: TRBD2; J gene: TRBJ2-3; V gene: TRBV28
CDR3 DNA: TGCGCCAGCAGCCAAGAAGAAAGCGGATTTCGTAGCCCTGAAGCTTTCTTT; CDR3 protein: CASSQEESGFRSPEAFF; clone size: .; D gene: .; J gene: TRBJ1-1; V gene: TRBV4-1
CDR3 DNA: TGTGCCAGCAGTGAACGGTCGGGGGGACTCTTGAACTACGAGCAGTACTTC; CDR3 protein: CASSERSGGLLNYEQYF; clone size: .; D gene: TRBD2; J gene: TRBJ2-7; V gene: TRBV6-1
CDR3 DNA: TGTGCCAGCAGTGTTTCCCGGGGGAGCAATCAGCCCCAGCATTTT; CDR3 protein: CASSVSRGSNQPQHF; clone size: few; D gene: .; J gene: TRBJ1-5; V gene: TRBV2
CDR3 DNA: TGTGCCAGCAGCTCGGGGCCCGGACAGAGCTCCTACGAGCAGTACTTC; CDR3 protein: CASSSGPGQSSYEQYF; clone size: .; D gene: .; J gene: TRBJ2-7; V gene: TRBV11-1
CDR3 DNA: TGTGCCAGCAGCTTAGCGACAGCCACTTATGGCTACACCTTC; CDR3 protein: CASSLATATYGYTF; clone size: .; D gene: .; J gene: TRBJ1-2; V gene: TRBV7-9
CDR3 DNA: TGTGCCAGCAGCTTGGTCGGTGAGGCCAAAAACATTCAGTACTTC; CDR3 protein: CASSLVGEAKNIQYF; clone size: .; D gene: .; J gene: TRBJ2-4; V gene: TRBV5-4
CDR3 DNA: TGTGCCAGCAGCCCCACCAGGGACTCCTACGAGCAGTACTTC; CDR3 protein: CASSPTRDSYEQYF; clone size: .; D gene: .; J gene: TRBJ2-7; V gene: TRBV13
CDR3 DNA: TGTGCCAGCAGCTTGCGGCAGAGAAATGAAAAACTGTTTTTT; CDR3 protein: CASSLRQRNEKLFF; clone size: .; D gene: .; J gene: TRBJ1-4; V gene: TRBV13
CDR3 DNA: TGTGCCAGCTCCGGGACTAGCGGGGGAGGCACAGATACGCAGTATTTT; CDR3 protein: CASSGTSGGGTDTQYF; clone size: .; D gene: TRBD2; J gene: TRBJ2-3; V gene: TRBV19
CDR3 DNA: TGTGCCAGCAGTTGGGGACAGGGTGGCCACGAGCAGTACTTC; CDR3 protein: CASSWGQGGHEQYF; clone size: .; D gene: TRBD1; J gene: TRBJ2-7; V gene: TRBV6-6
CDR3 DNA: TGTGCCTGGAGTGCTACGATGGGAAACACCATATATTTT; CDR3 protein: CAWSATMGNTIYF; clone size: few; D gene: .; J gene: TRBJ1-3; V gene: TRBV30
CDR3 DNA: TGTGCCAGCAGCCCGGGACAGGGGCTTCCCTCTGAAGCTTTCTTT; CDR3 protein: CASSPGQGLPSEAFF; clone size: .; D gene: TRBD1; J gene: TRBJ1-1; V gene: TRBV5-4
CDR3 DNA: TGTGCCATCAGTGAAGTAGGGGGCAACACTGAAGCTTTCTTT; CDR3 protein: CAISEVGGNTEAFF; clone size: .; D gene: TRBD1; J gene: TRBJ1-1; V gene: TRBV10-3
CDR3 DNA: TGTGCCAGCAGTTACTCGAGGCTGGCAGACACAGATACGCAGTATTTT; CDR3 protein: CASSYSRLADTDTQYF; clone size: .; D gene: .; J gene: TRBJ2-3; V gene: TRBV6-6
CDR3 DNA: TGCGCCAGCCAGGGGATCTATAGCAATCAGCCCCAGCATTTT; CDR3 protein: CASQGIYSNQPQHF; clone size: .; D gene: .; J gene: TRBJ1-5; V gene: TRBV10-1
CDR3 DNA: TGTGCCATCAGTGGGGGACAGGGGACTTACGAGCAGTACTTC; CDR3 protein: CAISGGQGTYEQYF; clone size: few; D gene: TRBD1; J gene: TRBJ2-7; V gene: TRBV10-3